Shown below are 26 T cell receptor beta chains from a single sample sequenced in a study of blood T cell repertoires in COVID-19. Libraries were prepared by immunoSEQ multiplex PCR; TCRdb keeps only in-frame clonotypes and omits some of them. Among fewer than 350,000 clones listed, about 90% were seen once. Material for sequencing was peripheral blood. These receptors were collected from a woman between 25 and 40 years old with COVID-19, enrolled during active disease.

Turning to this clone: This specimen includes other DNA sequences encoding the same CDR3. The CDR3 DNA sequence: TGCGCCAGCAGCTTGGTGTCAGGCCAAGAGACCCAGTACTTC. Translated, it gives CASSLVSGQETQYF. The rearrangement joins TRBV5-1 to TRBJ2-5; no firm D call. Germline-derived CDR1 and CDR2 are SGHRS and YFSETQ. This CDR3 contains 14 residues. The ends were cut back, 0 bases at V and 1 base at J, with 7 bases in the middle.

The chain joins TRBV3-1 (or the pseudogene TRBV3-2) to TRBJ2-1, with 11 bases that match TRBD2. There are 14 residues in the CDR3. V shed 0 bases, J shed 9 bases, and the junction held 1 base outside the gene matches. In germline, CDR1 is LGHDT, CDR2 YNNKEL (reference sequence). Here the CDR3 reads CASSQDLAGGEQFF. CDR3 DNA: TGTGCCAGCAGCCAAGATCTAGCGGGGGGTGAGCAGTTCTTC.

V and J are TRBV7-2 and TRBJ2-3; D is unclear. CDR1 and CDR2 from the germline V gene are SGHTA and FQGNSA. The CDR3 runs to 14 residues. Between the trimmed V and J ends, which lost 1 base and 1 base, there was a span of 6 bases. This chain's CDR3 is CASSLGLGTDTQYF. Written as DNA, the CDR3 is TGTGCCAGCAGCTTAGGACTGGGCACAGATACGCAGTATTTT.

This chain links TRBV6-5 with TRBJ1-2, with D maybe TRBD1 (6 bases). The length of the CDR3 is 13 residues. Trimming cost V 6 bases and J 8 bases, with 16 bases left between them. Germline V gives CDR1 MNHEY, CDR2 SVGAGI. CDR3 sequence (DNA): TGTGCCAGCAGCCAAGGACAGCTCCTAGGCTACACCTTC. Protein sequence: CASSQGQLLGYTF.

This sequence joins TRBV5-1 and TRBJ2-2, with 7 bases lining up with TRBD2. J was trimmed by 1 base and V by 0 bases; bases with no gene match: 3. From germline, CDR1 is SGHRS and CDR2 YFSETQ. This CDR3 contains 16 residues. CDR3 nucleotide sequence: TGCGCCAGCAGCTTGGATTTAGCGGGGAACACCGGGGAGCTGTTTTTT. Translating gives CASSLDLAGNTGELFF.

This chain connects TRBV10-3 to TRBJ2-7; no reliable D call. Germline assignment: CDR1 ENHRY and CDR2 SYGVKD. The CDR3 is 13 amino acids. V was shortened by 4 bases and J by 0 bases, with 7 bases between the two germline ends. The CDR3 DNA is TGTGCCATCAGTGTGGCTAGCTCCTACGAGCAGTACTTC. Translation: CAISVASSYEQYF.

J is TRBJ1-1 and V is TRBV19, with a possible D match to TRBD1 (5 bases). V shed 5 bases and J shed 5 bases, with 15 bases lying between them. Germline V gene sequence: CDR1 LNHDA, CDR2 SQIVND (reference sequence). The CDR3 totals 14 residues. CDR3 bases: TGTGCCAGTAGTGTGACAAGGGGAAGGACTGAAGCTTTCTTT. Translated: CASSVTRGRTEAFF.

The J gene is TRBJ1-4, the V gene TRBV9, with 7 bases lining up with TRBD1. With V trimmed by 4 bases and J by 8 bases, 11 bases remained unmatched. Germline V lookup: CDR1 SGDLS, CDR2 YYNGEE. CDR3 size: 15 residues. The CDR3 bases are TGTGCCAGCAGCCGTGGTTTAGGGGGCTACGAAAAACTGTTTTTT. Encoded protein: CASSRGLGGYEKLFF.

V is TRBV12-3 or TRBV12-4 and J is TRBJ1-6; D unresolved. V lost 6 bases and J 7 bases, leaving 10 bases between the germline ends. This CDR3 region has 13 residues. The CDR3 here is CASSPRPNSPLHF. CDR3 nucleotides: TGTGCCAGCAGCCCCAGGCCCAATTCACCCCTCCACTTT.

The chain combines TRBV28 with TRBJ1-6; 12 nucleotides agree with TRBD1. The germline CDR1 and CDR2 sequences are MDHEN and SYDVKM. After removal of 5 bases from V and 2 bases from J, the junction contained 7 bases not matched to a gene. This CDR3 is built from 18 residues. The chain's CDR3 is CASSTGTGGFPYNSPLHF. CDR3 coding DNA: TGTGCCAGCAGTACCGGGACAGGGGGCTTCCCCTATAATTCACCCCTCCACTTT. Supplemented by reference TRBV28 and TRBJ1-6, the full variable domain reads DVKVTQSSRYLVKRTGEKVFLECVQDMDHENMFWYRQDPGLGLRLIYFSYDVKMKEKGDIPEGYSVSREKKERFSLILESASTNQTSMYLCASSTGTGGFPYNSPLHFGNGTRLTVT.

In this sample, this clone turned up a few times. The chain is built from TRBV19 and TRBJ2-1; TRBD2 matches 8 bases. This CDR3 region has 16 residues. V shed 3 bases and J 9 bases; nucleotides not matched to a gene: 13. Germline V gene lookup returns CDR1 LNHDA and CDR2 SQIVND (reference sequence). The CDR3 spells CASSISPAGVEGEQFF. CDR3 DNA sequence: TGTGCCAGTAGTATCTCCCCAGCGGGGGTGGAGGGTGAGCAGTTCTTC.

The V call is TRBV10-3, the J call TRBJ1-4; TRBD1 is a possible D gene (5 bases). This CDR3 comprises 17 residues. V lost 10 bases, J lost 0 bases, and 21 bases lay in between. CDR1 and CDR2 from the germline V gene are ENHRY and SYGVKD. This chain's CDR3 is CATQSGEYHATNEKLFF. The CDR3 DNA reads TGTGCCACCCAGTCGGGGGAGTACCATGCAACTAATGAAAAACTGTTTTTT.

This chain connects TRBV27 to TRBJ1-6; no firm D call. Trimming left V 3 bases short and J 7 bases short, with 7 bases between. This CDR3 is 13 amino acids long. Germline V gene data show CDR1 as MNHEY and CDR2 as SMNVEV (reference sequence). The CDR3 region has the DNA TGTGCCAGCAGTTTCCTCAGGAATTCACCCCTCCACTTT. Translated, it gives CASSFLRNSPLHF.

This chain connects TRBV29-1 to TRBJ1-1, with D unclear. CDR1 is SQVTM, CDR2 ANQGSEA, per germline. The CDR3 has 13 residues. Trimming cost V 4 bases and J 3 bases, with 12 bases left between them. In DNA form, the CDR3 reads TGCAGCGTTGTAGGCGGCAGCCACACTGAAGCTTTCTTT. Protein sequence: CSVVGGSHTEAFF.

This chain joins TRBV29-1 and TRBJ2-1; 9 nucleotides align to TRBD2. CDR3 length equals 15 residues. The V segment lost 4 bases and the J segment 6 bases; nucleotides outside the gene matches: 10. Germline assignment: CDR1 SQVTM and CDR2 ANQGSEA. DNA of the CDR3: TGCAGCGTTGTCGGCGGGGGGGTTATCTTCAATGAGCAGTTCTTC. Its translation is CSVVGGGVIFNEQFF.

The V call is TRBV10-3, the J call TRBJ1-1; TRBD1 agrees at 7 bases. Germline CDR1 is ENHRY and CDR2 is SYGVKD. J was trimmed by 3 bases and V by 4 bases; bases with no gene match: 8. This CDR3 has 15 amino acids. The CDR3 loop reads CAISAQQGTDTEAFF. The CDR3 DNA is TGTGCCATCAGTGCGCAACAGGGGACAGACACTGAAGCTTTCTTT.

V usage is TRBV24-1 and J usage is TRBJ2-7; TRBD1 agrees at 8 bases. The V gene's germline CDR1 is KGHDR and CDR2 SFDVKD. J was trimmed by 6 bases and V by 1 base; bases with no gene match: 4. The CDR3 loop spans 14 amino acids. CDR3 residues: CATSDFDRGGEQYF. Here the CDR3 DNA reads TGTGCCACCAGTGATTTCGACAGGGGTGGCGAGCAGTACTTC.

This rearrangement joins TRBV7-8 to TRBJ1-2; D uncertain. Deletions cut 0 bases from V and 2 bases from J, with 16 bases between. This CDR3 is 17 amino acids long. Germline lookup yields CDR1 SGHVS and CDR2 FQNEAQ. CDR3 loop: CASSLARGPTANYGYTF. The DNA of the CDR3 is TGTGCCAGCAGCTTAGCAAGAGGGCCCACCGCAAACTATGGCTACACCTTC.

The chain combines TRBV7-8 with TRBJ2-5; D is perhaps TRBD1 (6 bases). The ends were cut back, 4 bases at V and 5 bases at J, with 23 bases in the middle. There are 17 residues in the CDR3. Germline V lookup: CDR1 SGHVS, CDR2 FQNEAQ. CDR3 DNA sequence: TGTGCCAGCAGCTCCCCGTCGGGACATAATCCTTATGAGACCCAGTACTTC. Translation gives CASSSPSGHNPYETQYF. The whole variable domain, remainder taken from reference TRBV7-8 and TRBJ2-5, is GAGVSQSPRYKVAKRGQDVALRCDPISGHVSLFWYQQALGQGPEFLTYFQNEAQLDKSGLPSDRFFAERPEGSVSTLKIQRTQQEDSAVYLCASSSPSGHNPYETQYFGPGTRLLVL.

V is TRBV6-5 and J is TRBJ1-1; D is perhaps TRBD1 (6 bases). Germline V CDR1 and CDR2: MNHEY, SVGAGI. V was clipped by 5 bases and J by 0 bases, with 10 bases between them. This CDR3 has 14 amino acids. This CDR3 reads CASSTGQLNTEAFF. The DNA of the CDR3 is TGTGCCAGCAGTACCGGACAGTTGAACACTGAAGCTTTCTTT.

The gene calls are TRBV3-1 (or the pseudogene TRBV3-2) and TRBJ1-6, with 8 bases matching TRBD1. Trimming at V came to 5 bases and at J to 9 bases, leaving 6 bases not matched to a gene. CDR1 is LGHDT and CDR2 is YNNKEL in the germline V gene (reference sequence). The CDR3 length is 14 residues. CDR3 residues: CASSVDRAGSPLHF. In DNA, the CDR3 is TGTGCCAGCAGCGTGGACAGGGCGGGTTCACCCCTCCACTTT.

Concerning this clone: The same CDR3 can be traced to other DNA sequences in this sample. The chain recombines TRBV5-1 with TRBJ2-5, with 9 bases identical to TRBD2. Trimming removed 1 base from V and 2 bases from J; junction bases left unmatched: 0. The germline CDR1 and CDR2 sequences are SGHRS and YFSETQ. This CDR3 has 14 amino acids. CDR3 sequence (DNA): TGCGCCAGCAGCTTGACTAGCGGGCAAGAGACCCAGTACTTC. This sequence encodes CASSLTSGQETQYF.

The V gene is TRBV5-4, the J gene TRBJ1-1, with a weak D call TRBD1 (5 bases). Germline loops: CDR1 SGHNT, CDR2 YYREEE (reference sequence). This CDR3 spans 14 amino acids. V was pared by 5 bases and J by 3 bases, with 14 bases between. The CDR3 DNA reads TGTGCCAGCAGGCGGCTGGGGGGATACACTGAAGCTTTCTTT. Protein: CASRRLGGYTEAFF.

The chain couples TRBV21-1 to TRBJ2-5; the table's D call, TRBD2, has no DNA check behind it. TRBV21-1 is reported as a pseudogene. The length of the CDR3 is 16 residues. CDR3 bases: TGTGCCAGCAGCAAAATGAATAGGAGAGTGCGGGAGACCCAGTACTTC. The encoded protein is CASSKMNRRVRETQYF.

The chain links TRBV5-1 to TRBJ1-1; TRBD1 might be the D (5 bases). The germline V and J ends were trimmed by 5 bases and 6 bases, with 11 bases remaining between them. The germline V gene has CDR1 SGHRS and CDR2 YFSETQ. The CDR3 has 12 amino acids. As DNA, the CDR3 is TGCGCCAGCAGTCCCGACAGTGCTGAAGCTTTCTTT. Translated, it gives CASSPDSAEAFF.

The CDR3: CASSSRMDRYANTEAFF. In nucleotides, the CDR3 is TGTGCCAGCAGCTCCCGGATGGACAGGTACGCGAACACTGAAGCTTTCTTT. V is TRBV5-6 and J is TRBJ1-1; 7 positions match TRBD1. The ends lost 3 bases at V and 1 base at J; junction bases unmatched: 12. Germline V CDR1 and CDR2: SGHDT, YYEEEE. The CDR3 loop spans 17 amino acids.